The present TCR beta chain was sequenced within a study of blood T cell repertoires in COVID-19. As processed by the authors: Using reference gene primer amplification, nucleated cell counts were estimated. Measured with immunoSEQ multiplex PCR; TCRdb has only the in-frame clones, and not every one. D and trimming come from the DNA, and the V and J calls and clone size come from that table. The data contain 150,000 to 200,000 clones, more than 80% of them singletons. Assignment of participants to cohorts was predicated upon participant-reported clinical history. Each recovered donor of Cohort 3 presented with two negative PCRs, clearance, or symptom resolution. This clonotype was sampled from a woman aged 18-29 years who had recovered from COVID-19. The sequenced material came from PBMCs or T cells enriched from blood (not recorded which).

CDR3 sequence (DNA): TGTGCCAGCAGCCCCTTAGCGGGGTTCGCCCAAGAGACCCAGTACTTC. Translated, it gives CASSPLAGFAQETQYF. This chain links TRBV5-6 with TRBJ2-5, with 8 bases fitting TRBD2. This CDR3 has 16 residues. The V segment lost 4 bases and the J segment 1 base; nucleotides outside the gene matches: 9. Germline V CDR1 and CDR2: SGHDT, YYEEEE.